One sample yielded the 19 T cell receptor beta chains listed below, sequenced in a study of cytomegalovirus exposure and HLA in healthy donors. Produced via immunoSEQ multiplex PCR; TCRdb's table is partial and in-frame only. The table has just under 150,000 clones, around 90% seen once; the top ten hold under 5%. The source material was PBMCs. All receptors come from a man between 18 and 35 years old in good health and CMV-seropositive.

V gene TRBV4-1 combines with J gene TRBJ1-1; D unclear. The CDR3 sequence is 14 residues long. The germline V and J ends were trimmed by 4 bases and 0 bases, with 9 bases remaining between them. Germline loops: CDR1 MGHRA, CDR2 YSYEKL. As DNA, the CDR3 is TGCGCCAGCAGCCTTGGGCCCATGAACACTGAAGCTTTCTTT. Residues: CASSLGPMNTEAFF.

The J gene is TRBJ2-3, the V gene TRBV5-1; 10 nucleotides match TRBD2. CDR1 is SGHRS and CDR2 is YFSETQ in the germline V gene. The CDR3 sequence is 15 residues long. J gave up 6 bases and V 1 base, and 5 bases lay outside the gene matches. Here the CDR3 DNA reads TGCGCCAGCAGCTTGAGCGGGAGGGCCTTCGATACGCAGTATTTT. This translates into CASSLSGRAFDTQYF.

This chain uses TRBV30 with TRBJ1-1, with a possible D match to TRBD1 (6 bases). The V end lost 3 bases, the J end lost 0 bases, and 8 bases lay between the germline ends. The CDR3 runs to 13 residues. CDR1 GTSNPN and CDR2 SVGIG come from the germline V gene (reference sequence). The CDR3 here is CAWRRQVNTEAFF. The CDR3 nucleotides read TGTGCCTGGAGAAGACAGGTGAACACTGAAGCTTTCTTT.

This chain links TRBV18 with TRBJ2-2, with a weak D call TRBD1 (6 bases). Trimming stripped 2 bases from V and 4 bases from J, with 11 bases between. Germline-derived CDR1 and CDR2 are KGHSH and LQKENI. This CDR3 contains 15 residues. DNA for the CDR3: TGTGCCAGCTCACCAGAGGGCAGGGGCACCGGGGAGCTGTTTTTT. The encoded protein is CASSPEGRGTGELFF.

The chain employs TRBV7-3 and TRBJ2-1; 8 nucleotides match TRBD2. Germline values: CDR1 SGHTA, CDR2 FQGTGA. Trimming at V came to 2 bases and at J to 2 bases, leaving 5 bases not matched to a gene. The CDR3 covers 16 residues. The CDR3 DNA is TGTGCCAGCAGCTTATCCGGGGGGGCCGCCTACAATGAGCAGTTCTTC. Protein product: CASSLSGGAAYNEQFF. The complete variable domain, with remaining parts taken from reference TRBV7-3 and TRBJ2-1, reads GAGVSQTPSNKVTEKGKYVELRCDPISGHTALYWYRQSLGQGPEFLIYFQGTGAADDSGLPNDRFFAVRPEGSVSTLKIQRTERGDSAVYLCASSLSGGAAYNEQFFGPGTRLTVL.

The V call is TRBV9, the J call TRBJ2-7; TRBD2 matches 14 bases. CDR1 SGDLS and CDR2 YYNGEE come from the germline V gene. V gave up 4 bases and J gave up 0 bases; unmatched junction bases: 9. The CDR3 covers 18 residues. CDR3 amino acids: CASSLGTSGGPSSYEQYF. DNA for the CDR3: TGTGCCAGCAGCCTCGGGACTAGCGGGGGCCCGAGCTCCTACGAGCAGTACTTC.

CDR3 sequence reads: CASNLQGTGENIQYF. The CDR3 coding sequence is TGTGCCAGCAACTTACAGGGGACAGGGGAAAACATTCAGTACTTC. The chain uses TRBV6-5 and TRBJ2-4, with TRBD1 identical over 10 bases. CDR1 is MNHEY and CDR2 is SVGAGI in the germline V gene. CDR3 size: 15 residues. V was pared by 7 bases and J by 5 bases, with 8 bases of the junction left unmatched.

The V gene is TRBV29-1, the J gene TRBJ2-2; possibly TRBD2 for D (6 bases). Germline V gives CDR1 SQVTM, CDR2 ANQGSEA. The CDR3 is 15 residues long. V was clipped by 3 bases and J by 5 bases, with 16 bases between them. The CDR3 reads CSVDDWRGGTGELFF. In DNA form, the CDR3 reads TGCAGCGTTGATGATTGGAGGGGAGGAACCGGGGAGCTGTTTTTT.

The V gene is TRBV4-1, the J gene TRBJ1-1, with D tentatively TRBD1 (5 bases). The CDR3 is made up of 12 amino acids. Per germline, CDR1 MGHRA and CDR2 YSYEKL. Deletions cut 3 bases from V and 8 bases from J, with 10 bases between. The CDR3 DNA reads TGCGCCAGCAGCCAGATAGACAGAGAAGCTTTCTTT. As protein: CASSQIDREAFF.

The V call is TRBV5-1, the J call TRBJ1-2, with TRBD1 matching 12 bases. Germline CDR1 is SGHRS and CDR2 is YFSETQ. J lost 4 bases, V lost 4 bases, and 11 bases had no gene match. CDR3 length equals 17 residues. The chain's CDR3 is CASSLTGTGGASYGYTF. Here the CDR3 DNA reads TGCGCCAGCAGCCTGACCGGGACAGGGGGCGCCAGCTATGGCTACACCTTC.

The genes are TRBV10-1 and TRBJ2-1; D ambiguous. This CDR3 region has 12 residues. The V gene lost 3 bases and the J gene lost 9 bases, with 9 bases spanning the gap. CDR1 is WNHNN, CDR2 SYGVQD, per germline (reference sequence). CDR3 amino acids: CASSESSREQFF. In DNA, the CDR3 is TGCGCCAGCAGTGAATCTAGTCGTGAGCAGTTCTTC.

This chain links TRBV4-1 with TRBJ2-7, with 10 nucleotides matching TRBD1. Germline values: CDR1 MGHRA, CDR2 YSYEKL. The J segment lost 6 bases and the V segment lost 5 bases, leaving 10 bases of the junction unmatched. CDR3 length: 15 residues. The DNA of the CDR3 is TGCGCCAGCAGCTTCCCGGGACAGGGGTATGCCGAGCAGTACTTC. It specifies CASSFPGQGYAEQYF.

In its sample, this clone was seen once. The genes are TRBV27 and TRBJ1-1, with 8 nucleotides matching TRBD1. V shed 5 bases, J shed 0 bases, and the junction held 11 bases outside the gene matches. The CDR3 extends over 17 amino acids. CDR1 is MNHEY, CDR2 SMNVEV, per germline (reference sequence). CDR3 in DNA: TGTGCCAGCAGTCCGCAAGACAGGGGTACCTTGAACACTGAAGCTTTCTTT. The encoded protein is CASSPQDRGTLNTEAFF.

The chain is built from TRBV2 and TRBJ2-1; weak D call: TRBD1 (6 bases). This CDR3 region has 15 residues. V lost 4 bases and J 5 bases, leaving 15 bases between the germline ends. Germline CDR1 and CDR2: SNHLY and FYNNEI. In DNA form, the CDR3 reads TGTGCCAGCAGTGTAACAGGGTCTCTAAACAATGAGCAGTTCTTC. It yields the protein CASSVTGSLNNEQFF. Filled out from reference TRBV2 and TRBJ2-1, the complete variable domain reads EPEVTQTPSHQVTQMGQEVILRCVPISNHLYFYWYRQILGQKVEFLVSFYNNEISEKSEIFDDQFSVERPDGSNFTLKIRSTKLEDSAMYFCASSVTGSLNNEQFFGPGTRLTVL.

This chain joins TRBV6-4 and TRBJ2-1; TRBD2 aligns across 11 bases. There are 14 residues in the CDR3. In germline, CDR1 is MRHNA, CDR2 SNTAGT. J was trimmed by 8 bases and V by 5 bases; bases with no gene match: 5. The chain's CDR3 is CASSLAGGGDEQFF. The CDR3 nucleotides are TGTGCCAGCAGTCTAGCGGGGGGCGGCGATGAGCAGTTCTTC.

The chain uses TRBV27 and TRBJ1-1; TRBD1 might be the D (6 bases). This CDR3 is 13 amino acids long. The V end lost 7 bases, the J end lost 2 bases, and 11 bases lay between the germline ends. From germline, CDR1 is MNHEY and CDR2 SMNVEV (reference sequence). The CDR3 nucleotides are TGTGCCAGCATTGGACAGCTCAACACTGAAGCTTTCTTT. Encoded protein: CASIGQLNTEAFF.

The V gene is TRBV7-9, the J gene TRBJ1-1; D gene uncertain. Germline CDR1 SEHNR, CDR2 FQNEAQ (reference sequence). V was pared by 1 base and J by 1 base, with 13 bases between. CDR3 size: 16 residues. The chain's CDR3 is CASSLVFGLQNTEAFF. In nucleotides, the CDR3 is TGTGCCAGCAGCTTAGTCTTTGGCCTTCAGAACACTGAAGCTTTCTTT. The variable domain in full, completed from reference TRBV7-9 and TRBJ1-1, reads DTGVSQNPRHKITKRGQNVTFRCDPISEHNRLYWYRQTLGQGPEFLTYFQNEAQLEKSRLLSDRFSAERPKGSFSTLEIQRTEQGDSAMYLCASSLVFGLQNTEAFFGQGTRLTVV.

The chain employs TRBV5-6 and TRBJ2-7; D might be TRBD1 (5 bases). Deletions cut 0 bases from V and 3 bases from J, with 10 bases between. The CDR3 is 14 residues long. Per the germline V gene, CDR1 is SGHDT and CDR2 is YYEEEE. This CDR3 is CASSLEGRFYEQYF. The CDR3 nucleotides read TGTGCCAGCAGCTTGGAGGGGCGATTCTACGAGCAGTACTTC.

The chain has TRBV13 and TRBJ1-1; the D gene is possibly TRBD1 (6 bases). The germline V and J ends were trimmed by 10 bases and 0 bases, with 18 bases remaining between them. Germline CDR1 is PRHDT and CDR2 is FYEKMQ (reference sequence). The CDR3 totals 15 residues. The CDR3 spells CATSPGTLMNTEAFF. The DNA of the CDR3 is TGTGCCACCAGTCCCGGGACACTGATGAACACTGAAGCTTTCTTT.